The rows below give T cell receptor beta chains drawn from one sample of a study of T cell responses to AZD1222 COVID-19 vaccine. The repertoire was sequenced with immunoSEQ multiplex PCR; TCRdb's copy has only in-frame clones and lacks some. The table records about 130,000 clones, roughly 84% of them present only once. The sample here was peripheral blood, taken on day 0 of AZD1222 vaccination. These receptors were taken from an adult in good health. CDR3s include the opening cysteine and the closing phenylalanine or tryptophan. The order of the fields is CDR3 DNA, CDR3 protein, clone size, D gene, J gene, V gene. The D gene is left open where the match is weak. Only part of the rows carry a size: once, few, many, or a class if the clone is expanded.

cdr3_nt: TGTGCCAGTAGTCACCGGGACTTACTAGCGGCCCAGCATTTT
cdr3_aa: CASSHRDLLAAQHF
clone_size: .
d_call: .
j_call: TRBJ1-5
v_call: TRBV19

cdr3_nt: TGCGCCAGCAGCTTCGAAAACGAGCAGTACTTC
cdr3_aa: CASSFENEQYF
clone_size: .
d_call: .
j_call: TRBJ2-7
v_call: TRBV5-1

cdr3_nt: TGCGCCAGCAGCCGTCAGGGACAGATCGCTGCCGGGGAGCTGTTTTTT
cdr3_aa: CASSRQGQIAAGELFF
clone_size: .
d_call: TRBD1
j_call: TRBJ2-2
v_call: TRBV5-1

cdr3_nt: TGCGCCAGCAGCTTGGCGGGGAGCTCCTACAATGAGCAGTTCTTC
cdr3_aa: CASSLAGSSYNEQFF
clone_size: .
d_call: .
j_call: TRBJ2-1
v_call: TRBV5-1

cdr3_nt: TGTGCCATCAGTTCGCGGACTAGCGGGGGAGCCTACAATGAGCAGTTCTTC
cdr3_aa: CAISSRTSGGAYNEQFF
clone_size: once
d_call: TRBD2
j_call: TRBJ2-1
v_call: TRBV10-3

cdr3_nt: TGTGCCAGCTCACCCGTAGACCCTCCGGGAGAGACCCAGTACTTC
cdr3_aa: CASSPVDPPGETQYF
clone_size: .
d_call: .
j_call: TRBJ2-5
v_call: TRBV18

cdr3_nt: TGTGCCAGCAGCCCAACTAGTTACAATGAGCAGTTCTTC
cdr3_aa: CASSPTSYNEQFF
clone_size: .
d_call: .
j_call: TRBJ2-1
v_call: TRBV27

cdr3_nt: TGTGCCAGCTCCCGGGGACAGTATAATGAAAAACTGTTTTTT
cdr3_aa: CASSRGQYNEKLFF
clone_size: .
d_call: TRBD1
j_call: TRBJ1-4
v_call: TRBV18

cdr3_nt: TGTGCCTGTACCCAGCGGGGAGGGTACACTGAAGCTTTCTTT
cdr3_aa: CACTQRGGYTEAFF
clone_size: few
d_call: .
j_call: TRBJ1-1
v_call: TRBV19

cdr3_nt: TGTGCCAGCAGTTACTCGGGTCCGACACTCGACAACGAGCAGTACTTC
cdr3_aa: CASSYSGPTLDNEQYF
clone_size: .
d_call: .
j_call: TRBJ2-7
v_call: TRBV6-5

cdr3_nt: TGTGCCAGCAGCTTCGGTCAGGGGGGTTACGAGCAGTACTTC
cdr3_aa: CASSFGQGGYEQYF
clone_size: few
d_call: .
j_call: TRBJ2-7
v_call: TRBV5-4

cdr3_nt: TGTGCCAGTAGTATAGAACGACTAGCGGGGGGGCCCCTTGGTGAGCAGTTCTTC
cdr3_aa: CASSIERLAGGPLGEQFF
clone_size: .
d_call: TRBD2
j_call: TRBJ2-1
v_call: TRBV19

cdr3_nt: TGCGCCAGCAGCGTCCGGGACAGAGACACCGGGGAGCTGTTTTTT
cdr3_aa: CASSVRDRDTGELFF
clone_size: few
d_call: TRBD1
j_call: TRBJ2-2
v_call: TRBV4-1

cdr3_nt: TGTGCCAGCAGCTTACGACAGGGGAACACTGAAGCTTTCTTT
cdr3_aa: CASSLRQGNTEAFF
clone_size: .
d_call: TRBD1
j_call: TRBJ1-1
v_call: TRBV7-6

cdr3_nt: TGTGCCAGCAGTCGGTGGGACAGGGTAGGGGGCTACACCTTC
cdr3_aa: CASSRWDRVGGYTF
clone_size: .
d_call: TRBD1
j_call: TRBJ1-2
v_call: TRBV6-5

cdr3_nt: TGTGCCAGCAGTAGACAGGGGATAAACACTGAAGCTTTCTTT
cdr3_aa: CASSRQGINTEAFF
clone_size: .
d_call: TRBD1
j_call: TRBJ1-1
v_call: TRBV2

cdr3_nt: TGTGCCAGCGGACACCCTCAGGGACCTAACTATGGCTACACCTTC
cdr3_aa: CASGHPQGPNYGYTF
clone_size: .
d_call: .
j_call: TRBJ1-2
v_call: TRBV16

cdr3_nt: TGCGCCAGCAGCTTGAAATCCGGCCAGGGGTTCCTCGAGGACTATGGCTACACCTTC
cdr3_aa: CASSLKSGQGFLEDYGYTF
clone_size: .
d_call: .
j_call: TRBJ1-2
v_call: TRBV5-1

cdr3_nt: TGTGCCAGCAGCTTAGGGGTCCCCAATCAGCCCCAGCATTTT
cdr3_aa: CASSLGVPNQPQHF
clone_size: .
d_call: .
j_call: TRBJ1-5
v_call: TRBV7-2

cdr3_nt: TGTGCCAGCAGCTTAGGACCAGGGGCTGGGGCCAACGTCCTGACTTTC
cdr3_aa: CASSLGPGAGANVLTF
clone_size: .
d_call: .
j_call: TRBJ2-6
v_call: TRBV7-2

cdr3_nt: TGTGCCAGCAGCCAAGGCCAGGACTATGGCTACACCTTC
cdr3_aa: CASSQGQDYGYTF
clone_size: .
d_call: .
j_call: TRBJ1-2
v_call: TRBV3-1/TRBV3-2

cdr3_nt: TGTGCCTGGAACAGGAACACTAATGAAAAACTGTTTTTT
cdr3_aa: CAWNRNTNEKLFF
clone_size: .
d_call: .
j_call: TRBJ1-4
v_call: TRBV30

cdr3_nt: TGTGCCAGCAGTTTGCGCGTGAGGGATATGGCTTTCTTT
cdr3_aa: CASSLRVRDMAFF
clone_size: .
d_call: .
j_call: TRBJ1-1
v_call: TRBV28

cdr3_nt: TGTGCCAGCAGCCGCCGCCAGGGGGAGCAGTACTTC
cdr3_aa: CASSRRQGEQYF
clone_size: once
d_call: .
j_call: TRBJ2-7
v_call: TRBV3-1/TRBV3-2

cdr3_nt: TGTGCCAGCAGCTTAGGGCCCAGTGGAAGCACCATATATTTT
cdr3_aa: CASSLGPSGSTIYF
clone_size: .
d_call: .
j_call: TRBJ1-3
v_call: TRBV7-9

cdr3_nt: TGTGCCAGCAGTTGGGGAGGTCTGAACACTGAAGCTTTCTTT
cdr3_aa: CASSWGGLNTEAFF
clone_size: .
d_call: .
j_call: TRBJ1-1
v_call: TRBV27

cdr3_nt: TGTGCCAGCGCGGTGAACACTGAAGCTTTCTTT
cdr3_aa: CASAVNTEAFF
clone_size: .
d_call: .
j_call: TRBJ1-1
v_call: TRBV28

cdr3_nt: TGTGCCAGCAGCGGACCGGGGCCCATGAACACTGAAGCTTTCTTT
cdr3_aa: CASSGPGPMNTEAFF
clone_size: few
d_call: .
j_call: TRBJ1-1
v_call: TRBV11-1

cdr3_nt: TGTGCCAGCAGTGAGGGGGCGCGGGGACAAAAACTGTTTTTT
cdr3_aa: CASSEGARGQKLFF
clone_size: .
d_call: .
j_call: TRBJ1-4
v_call: TRBV6-1

cdr3_nt: TGTGCCAGCAGCCTTAAGCCCGGACAGGGCTTGATGGAAGAGCAGTACTTC
cdr3_aa: CASSLKPGQGLMEEQYF
clone_size: once
d_call: TRBD1
j_call: TRBJ2-7
v_call: TRBV9

cdr3_nt: TGTGCCAGCAGCTTGGATGGACAGGGGGGCCAGCCCCAGCATTTT
cdr3_aa: CASSLDGQGGQPQHF
clone_size: .
d_call: TRBD1
j_call: TRBJ1-5
v_call: TRBV5-4

cdr3_nt: TGTGCCAGCAGCGAGGGCTATGGAAACACCATATATTTT
cdr3_aa: CASSEGYGNTIYF
clone_size: .
d_call: .
j_call: TRBJ1-3
v_call: TRBV12-3/TRBV12-4

cdr3_nt: TGTGCCAGCAGGTATATGGTTGACACTGAAGCTTTCTTT
cdr3_aa: CASRYMVDTEAFF
clone_size: few
d_call: .
j_call: TRBJ1-1
v_call: TRBV6-5

cdr3_nt: TGTGCCAGCAGTTACTCCCAAGACAGGGGCGACAATGAGCAGTTCTTC
cdr3_aa: CASSYSQDRGDNEQFF
clone_size: .
d_call: TRBD1
j_call: TRBJ2-1
v_call: TRBV6-5

cdr3_nt: TGTGCCAGCAGCCAGGGCTCCTATAATTCACCCCTCCACTTT
cdr3_aa: CASSQGSYNSPLHF
clone_size: few
d_call: .
j_call: TRBJ1-6
v_call: TRBV3-1/TRBV3-2

cdr3_nt: TGTGCCAGCAGTTCCAACGATCAGCCCCAGCATTTT
cdr3_aa: CASSSNDQPQHF
clone_size: .
d_call: .
j_call: TRBJ1-5
v_call: TRBV6-6

cdr3_nt: TGTGCCAGCAGCTTAGAAGCCAGGAACACTGAAGCTTTCTTT
cdr3_aa: CASSLEARNTEAFF
clone_size: .
d_call: .
j_call: TRBJ1-1
v_call: TRBV7-8

cdr3_nt: TGTGCCAGTACCACGACAGGGATCGCTGAAGCTTTCTTT
cdr3_aa: CASTTTGIAEAFF
clone_size: .
d_call: TRBD1
j_call: TRBJ1-1
v_call: TRBV19

cdr3_nt: TGTGCCAGCAGTTCCCGTACAGGGGCCCTTAATGAAAAACTGTTTTTT
cdr3_aa: CASSSRTGALNEKLFF
clone_size: .
d_call: TRBD1
j_call: TRBJ1-4
v_call: TRBV27

cdr3_nt: TGTGCCAGCAGTTTATCGCGGAATTGGGACAGCCTCTCCTATAATTCACCCCTCCACTTT
cdr3_aa: CASSLSRNWDSLSYNSPLHF
clone_size: few
d_call: TRBD1
j_call: TRBJ1-6
v_call: TRBV27

cdr3_nt: TGTGCCAGTAGCAACGACGGAATGAACACTGAAGCTTTCTTT
cdr3_aa: CASSNDGMNTEAFF
clone_size: .
d_call: .
j_call: TRBJ1-1
v_call: TRBV19

cdr3_nt: TGTGCCAGCAGTTACTGGGGAATAGACGAGCAGTACTTC
cdr3_aa: CASSYWGIDEQYF
clone_size: once
d_call: .
j_call: TRBJ2-7
v_call: TRBV6-5

cdr3_nt: TGTGCCTCCCAAGGGTGGGACACTGAAGCTTTCTTT
cdr3_aa: CASQGWDTEAFF
clone_size: .
d_call: .
j_call: TRBJ1-1
v_call: TRBV6-5

cdr3_nt: TGTGCCAGCAGTTACTCCCCCGGGGTCCTTCGCAATGAGCAGTTCTTC
cdr3_aa: CASSYSPGVLRNEQFF
clone_size: .
d_call: .
j_call: TRBJ2-1
v_call: TRBV6-5

cdr3_nt: TGTGCCAGCAGTACCCCGCAGGGTGATAATTCACCCCTCCACTTT
cdr3_aa: CASSTPQGDNSPLHF
clone_size: .
d_call: .
j_call: TRBJ1-6
v_call: TRBV28

cdr3_nt: TGTGCCAGCAGCCAAGCGCAGGTCTCGCCGCTGTACTTC
cdr3_aa: CASSQAQVSPLYF
clone_size: once
d_call: .
j_call: TRBJ2-7
v_call: TRBV3-1/TRBV3-2

cdr3_nt: TGTGCCAGCAGCTACCCAGACAGAAACACTGAAGCTTTCTTT
cdr3_aa: CASSYPDRNTEAFF
clone_size: few
d_call: .
j_call: TRBJ1-1
v_call: TRBV5-4

cdr3_nt: TGTGCCAGCAGCTTGGCCAACACAGATACGCAGTATTTT
cdr3_aa: CASSLANTDTQYF
clone_size: .
d_call: .
j_call: TRBJ2-3
v_call: TRBV5-8

cdr3_nt: TGTGCCAGCAGTACACAGGGAATAGGCAATCAGCCCCAGCATTTT
cdr3_aa: CASSTQGIGNQPQHF
clone_size: .
d_call: .
j_call: TRBJ1-5
v_call: TRBV6-5

cdr3_nt: TGTGCCAGCAGTTTCTTTCTGAGGAGGAATGAGCAGTTCTTC
cdr3_aa: CASSFFLRRNEQFF
clone_size: few
d_call: .
j_call: TRBJ2-1
v_call: TRBV6-6

cdr3_nt: TGTGCCAGCAGTGCAGGGTCCCCTAACTATGGCTACACCTTC
cdr3_aa: CASSAGSPNYGYTF
clone_size: .
d_call: .
j_call: TRBJ1-2
v_call: TRBV2

cdr3_nt: TGTGCCAGCAGCCCCTGGGACTGGAACACTGAAGCTTTCTTT
cdr3_aa: CASSPWDWNTEAFF
clone_size: .
d_call: .
j_call: TRBJ1-1
v_call: TRBV7-8

cdr3_nt: TGTGCCAGCAGTGAAGCGCGTTTGGCGGGTCAGCCCCAGCATTTT
cdr3_aa: CASSEARLAGQPQHF
clone_size: few
d_call: .
j_call: TRBJ1-5
v_call: TRBV6-1

cdr3_nt: TGTGCCAGCAGCCCTCTGAGGGTAGGAGGCTACACCTTC
cdr3_aa: CASSPLRVGGYTF
clone_size: .
d_call: .
j_call: TRBJ1-2
v_call: TRBV14

cdr3_nt: TGTGCTAGTGGTTTGTCAGGGACTACGAACACCGGGGAGCTGTTTTTT
cdr3_aa: CASGLSGTTNTGELFF
clone_size: .
d_call: TRBD2
j_call: TRBJ2-2
v_call: TRBV12-5